This entry concerns a single T cell receptor (beta chain). Its matching antigen is unknown. Germline V lookup: CDR1 SNHLY, CDR2 FYNNEI. This CDR3 is built from 14 residues. V lost 3 bases and J lost 1, with 7 bases in between. At the time of sampling, donors were nominally healthy, though unrecorded immune exposures were likely. These data come from a study of cytomegalovirus exposure and HLA in healthy donors. 13 Jbeta primers and 60 Vbeta primers were used for the PCR. The protocol was immunoSEQ multiplex PCR, while the TCRdb copy is restricted to in-frame clones and leaves out a portion. The sample lists around 90,000 clones, 55% to 65% occurring once. General study findings and limits: Analysis was carried out at a later point, and it linked a missense DCLRE1C variant to TCR beta V- and J-gene trimming.

The clonotype was recovered from a human donor in good health. V and J are TRBV2 and TRBJ1-5; unclear D gene. Sequencing used PBMCs. The CDR3 loop reads CASSDRLSNQPQHF. CDR3 in DNA: TGTGCCAGCAGTGACAGGTTGAGCAATCAGCCCCAGCATTTT.